The 32 T cell receptor beta chains below were found in one sample sequenced in a study of T-cell reconstitution after alpha-beta-depleted transplantation in children. TCRbeta library construction was performed incorporating unique molecular identifiers. TCRdb called the PCR reads again in MiXCR, with one record for every CDR3 protein. The repertoire holds approximately 390,000 distinct CDR3 sequences, with about a tenth as singletons. The sequencing used PBMCs from the stem cell graft donor, collected from the stem cell graft. The receptors here all came from a human donor who donated a stem cell graft to a child with acute myeloid leukemia.

This clonotype was seen only a few times. This chain connects TRBV21-1 to TRBJ1-1; TRBD1, the D gene given by the table, was not confirmed from the DNA. TRBV21-1 is marked as a pseudogene. This CDR3 is built from 17 residues. CDR3 region: CASSKAGFGGFDTEAFF. CDR3 in DNA: TGTGCCAGCAGCAAAGCTGGGTTCGGGGGCTTTGACACTGAAGCTTTCTTT.

This clonotype was seen more than once but under ten times. The chain carries TRBV20-1 and TRBJ2-5, with 8 bases matching TRBD1. This CDR3 contains 14 residues. The V gene's germline CDR1 is DFQATT and CDR2 SNEGSKA (reference sequence). The V and J ends lost 6 bases and 4 bases, in that order; junction bases with no gene match: 10. The CDR3 reads CSAAPDRAGETQYF. CDR3 sequence (DNA): TGCAGTGCAGCCCCGGACAGGGCGGGAGAGACCCAGTACTTC.

This clonotype was seen a few times. The chain recombines TRBV12-3 or TRBV12-4 with TRBJ2-7; D not resolved. The CDR3 runs to 10 residues. V lost 11 bases to trimming and J lost 4 bases, with 9 bases between them. CDR3 sequence (DNA): TGTGCCCTCGGCGGTTACGAGCAGTACGTC. It translates to CALGGYEQYV.

This clonotype has a handful of counts. V gene TRBV20-1 combines with J gene TRBJ2-5; D is possibly TRBD1 (6 bases). The germline V and J ends were trimmed by 6 bases and 1 base, with 18 bases remaining between them. CDR3 length: 15 amino acids. The germline gives CDR1 DFQATT, CDR2 SNEGSKA (reference sequence). CDR3 amino acids: CSAAPGQGPQETQYF. CDR3 DNA: TGCAGTGCCGCACCGGGGCAGGGGCCCCAAGAGACCCAGTACTTC.

The V gene is TRBV14, the J gene TRBJ2-5; TRBD2 agrees at 9 bases. With 3 bases clipped from V and 5 bases from J, the junction kept 13 bases outside the gene matches. The CDR3 is made up of 17 amino acids. In germline, CDR1 is SGHDN, CDR2 FVKESK. The CDR3 bases are TGTGCCAGCAGCCAGCGAGCGGGAGGCCCAGGGAGCGAGACCCAGTACTTC. Amino acids: CASSQRAGGPGSETQYF.

This clonotype was found many times. The chain is built from TRBV6-6 and TRBJ2-5, with 7 bases identical to TRBD1. Trimming at V came to 6 bases and at J to 5 bases, leaving 6 bases not matched to a gene. The CDR3 runs 13 residues. Germline CDR1 and CDR2: MNHNY and SVGAGI (reference sequence). CDR3: CASRMGQTETQYF. The DNA of the CDR3 is TGTGCCAGCAGGATGGGACAGACGGAGACCCAGTACTTC.

This clonotype was seen ten or more times. The chain joins TRBV7-9 to TRBJ2-2; D might be TRBD2 (6 bases). Per the germline V gene, CDR1 is SEHNR and CDR2 is FQNEAQ (reference sequence). This CDR3 has 14 amino acids. Trimming removed 2 bases at V and 6 bases at J, with 10 bases between. The CDR3 sequence is CASSLPPGAGELFF. As DNA, the CDR3 is TGTGCCAGCAGCTTACCCCCGGGGGCCGGGGAGCTGTTTTTT.

This clonotype has more than one count but fewer than ten. This chain uses TRBV5-6 with TRBJ2-1, with 14 nucleotides matching TRBD2. Germline CDR1 and CDR2: SGHDT and YYEEEE. The CDR3 runs 17 residues. J lost 9 bases, V lost 0 bases, and 8 bases had no gene match. CDR3: CASSLGPGLAGVLEQFF. CDR3 in DNA: TGTGCCAGCAGCTTGGGACCGGGACTAGCGGGAGTGCTTGAGCAGTTCTTC.

With regard to this clonotype: This may come from a read error, since a much larger clone is one base off. The chain recombines TRBV3-1 with TRBJ2-5, with D hard to call. This CDR3 is built from 13 residues. From germline, CDR1 is LGHDT and CDR2 YNNKEL (reference sequence). In DNA form, the CDR3 reads TGTACCAGCAGCCAAGAAGACCAAGAGACCCAGTACTTC. It translates to CTSSQEDQETQYF.

The rearrangement uses TRBV20-1 and TRBJ2-5; 12 positions agree with TRBD2. Germline lookup yields CDR1 DFQATT and CDR2 SNEGSKA (reference sequence). Germline trimming cut 8 bases from V and 4 bases from J; bases unmatched to any gene: 8. This CDR3 is built from 14 residues. Here the CDR3 DNA reads TGCAGTCCCCGACTAGCGGGGGCGGGAGAGACCCAGTACTTC. Protein product: CSPRLAGAGETQYF.

This clonotype occurred a few times. This chain joins TRBV12-3 or TRBV12-4 and TRBJ2-5; 9 bases are shared with TRBD2. V was pared by 3 bases and J by 0 bases, with 14 bases of the junction left unmatched. This CDR3 is built from 19 residues. CDR3 sequence reads: CASSFSTLATSGDQETQYF. The CDR3 nucleotides are TGTGCCAGCAGTTTTTCTACTCTAGCGACTAGCGGAGACCAAGAGACCCAGTACTTC.

The chain combines TRBV29-1 with TRBJ2-3; TRBD1 aligns across 9 bases. The CDR3 length is 15 residues. The germline V gene encodes CDR1 SQVTM and CDR2 ANQGSEA. V was pared by 6 bases and J by 0 bases, with 7 bases of the junction left unmatched. The CDR3 region is CSVEKGQGSTDTQYF. In DNA, the CDR3 is TGCAGCGTGGAAAAGGGACAGGGAAGCACAGATACGCAGTATTTT.

This clonotype appeared many times. This chain connects TRBV20-1 to TRBJ2-3, with TRBD2 identical over 9 bases. J gave up 0 bases and V 6 bases, and 4 bases lay outside the gene matches. Germline V gene data show CDR1 as DFQATT and CDR2 as SNEGSKA (reference sequence). CDR3 size: 14 residues. The CDR3 loop is CSAVAGESTDTQYF. CDR3 coding DNA: TGCAGTGCCGTAGCGGGGGAAAGCACAGATACGCAGTATTTT.

This clonotype came up a few times. The rearrangement joins TRBV3-1 to TRBJ2-1; the match to TRBD2 covers 7 bases. The J segment lost 8 bases and the V segment lost 0 bases, leaving 10 bases of the junction unmatched. CDR1 LGHDT and CDR2 YNNKEL come from the germline V gene (reference sequence). The CDR3 is 16 residues long. The CDR3 DNA reads TGTGCCAGCAGCCAAGATAGGGTACTAGCGCTAGATGAGCAGTTCTTC. It encodes CASSQDRVLALDEQFF.

This clonotype appeared a few times. The chain carries TRBV5-6 and TRBJ1-3; D is undetermined. CDR1 is SGHDT and CDR2 is YYEEEE in the germline V gene. The CDR3 consists of 15 residues. Trimming took off 4 bases at V and 0 bases at J, with 11 bases between the two ends. The CDR3 nucleotides are TGTGCCAGCAGCCACGCCAGCAACTCTGGAAACACCATATATTTT. Translated: CASSHASNSGNTIYF.

This clonotype was counted ten times or more. The chain has TRBV7-2 and TRBJ1-2; 9 positions match TRBD1. With 2 bases clipped from V and 5 bases from J, the junction kept 6 bases outside the gene matches. The germline gives CDR1 SGHTA, CDR2 FQGNSA. The CDR3 runs to 15 residues. Written as DNA, the CDR3 is TGTGCCAGCAGCTTACTGGCCGGGACAGGGTATGGCTACACCTTC. It specifies CASSLLAGTGYGYTF.

This clonotype was picked up many times. The rearrangement links TRBV6-5 to TRBJ2-7; D is unresolved. The CDR3 spans 15 residues. Germline loops: CDR1 MNHEY, CDR2 SVGAGI. V gave up 0 bases and J gave up 3 bases, with 12 bases separating them. The CDR3 DNA sequence: TGTGCCAGCAGTTACTCACCGGGTTGGAGCTACGAGCAGTACTTC. This translates into CASSYSPGWSYEQYF.

In this sample, this clonotype turned up many times. This chain joins TRBV11-2 and TRBJ2-7; tentatively, D is TRBD2 (5 bases). Trimming removed 1 base at V and 5 bases at J, with 12 bases between. The CDR3 sequence is 14 residues long. Germline V lookup: CDR1 SGHAT, CDR2 FQNNGV. The CDR3 loop is CASSLARGSHEQYF. CDR3 in DNA: TGTGCCAGCAGCTTAGCCCGAGGGTCGCACGAGCAGTACTTC.

This clonotype occurred a few times. The CDR3 DNA follows: TGCAGTGCTAGCGGGAGACACACCGGGGAGCTGTTTTTT. It yields the protein CSASGRHTGELFF. This rearrangement joins TRBV20-1 to TRBJ2-2; TRBD2 might be the D (6 bases). V was cut by 3 bases and J by 3 bases, with 8 bases left in between. This CDR3 contains 13 residues. Germline V gene data show CDR1 as DFQATT and CDR2 as SNEGSKA (reference sequence).

The gene calls are TRBV19 and TRBJ1-2; D is perhaps TRBD1 (6 bases). Germline V lookup: CDR1 LNHDA, CDR2 SQIVND (reference sequence). This CDR3 is built from 15 residues. V shed 3 bases and J shed 0 bases, with 11 bases lying between them. The CDR3 DNA sequence: TGTGCCAGTAGTATCGGCCAGGGGCCTAACTATGGCTACACCTTC. Protein: CASSIGQGPNYGYTF.

This clonotype has only a few counts. This sequence joins TRBV4-1 and TRBJ1-5; D not resolved. Germline lookup yields CDR1 MGHRA and CDR2 YSYEKL. V dropped 3 bases and J dropped 5 bases, with 11 bases sitting between them. The CDR3 length is 14 residues. The CDR3 here is CASSQVGSDQPQHF. DNA for the CDR3: TGCGCCAGCAGCCAGGTGGGGAGCGATCAGCCCCAGCATTTT.

This clonotype appeared a few times. In DNA form, the CDR3 reads TGCGCCAGCAGCCAAGATGAGGGTACACCCCTCCACTTT. Amino acids: CASSQDEGTPLHF. The V and J genes are TRBV4-3 and TRBJ1-6; D unclear. This CDR3 has 13 amino acids. Germline CDR1 is LGHNA and CDR2 is YSLEER. Trimming pared 0 bases from V and 11 bases from J, leaving 8 bases between.

This clonotype was detected ten times or more. This sequence joins TRBV20-1 and TRBJ1-1; D remains unclear. The V gene lost 3 bases and the J gene lost 3 bases, with 5 bases spanning the gap. Germline CDR1 DFQATT, CDR2 SNEGSKA (reference sequence). The CDR3 runs to 11 residues. For the CDR3, the DNA is TGCAGTGCTAGGGAGGACACTGAAGCTTTCTTT. Translating it yields CSAREDTEAFF.

This clonotype was counted between two and nine times. The CDR3 sequence is CASSVLAGDHNEQFF. The DNA of the CDR3 is TGTGCCAGCAGCGTTCTAGCGGGAGACCACAATGAGCAGTTCTTC. The chain couples TRBV7-3 to TRBJ2-1, with 10 bases that match TRBD2. This CDR3 spans 15 amino acids. Germline assignment: CDR1 SGHTA and CDR2 FQGTGA. The V segment lost 5 bases and the J segment 5 bases; nucleotides outside the gene matches: 6.

In this sample, this clonotype turned up a few times. The DNA for the CDR3 is TGTGCCAGCAGCTTAGATGTGCTATACACTGAAGCTTTCTTT. This gives the protein CASSLDVLYTEAFF. This chain joins TRBV11-2 and TRBJ1-1; D remains ambiguous. Germline V CDR1 and CDR2: SGHAT, FQNNGV. The CDR3 consists of 14 residues. Trimming removed 0 bases at V and 3 bases at J, with 8 bases between.

Details on this clonotype: One junction end disagrees with the germline gene, perhaps due to a read error. The chain links TRBV6-1 to TRBJ2-4, with D uncertain. This CDR3 spans 15 amino acids. Looked up from germline, CDR1 is MNHNS and CDR2 is SASEGT. CDR3 region: CASSLRAAGGNIQCF. The DNA of the CDR3 is TGTGCCAGCAGTCTCCGGGCCGCTGGTGGTAACATTCAGTGCTTC.

This clonotype was observed a handful of times. The rearrangement links TRBV12-3 or TRBV12-4 to TRBJ1-3; no reliable D call. Trimming pared 4 bases from V and 0 bases from J, leaving 7 bases between. The CDR3 spans 14 residues. The CDR3 loop is CASSSTASGNTIYF. Written as DNA, the CDR3 is TGTGCCAGCAGTTCCACTGCCTCTGGAAACACCATATATTTT.

The J gene is TRBJ1-2, the V gene TRBV29-1, with 10 positions matching TRBD1. The CDR3 loop spans 14 amino acids. The V segment lost 3 bases and the J segment 5 bases; nucleotides outside the gene matches: 6. Per germline, CDR1 SQVTM and CDR2 ANQGSEA. The CDR3 protein is CSVDPRTGGYGYTF. As DNA, the CDR3 is TGCAGCGTTGACCCTCGGACAGGGGGTTATGGCTACACCTTC.

This clonotype was seen repeatedly, ten times or more. The J gene is TRBJ2-1, the V gene TRBV6-1, with D perhaps assigned TRBD1 or TRBD2 (5 bases each). Germline CDR1 MNHNS, CDR2 SASEGT. Trimming stripped 6 bases from V and 7 bases from J, with 19 bases between. CDR3 length equals 15 residues. CDR3 residues: CASRAGTSDFNEQFF. CDR3 DNA sequence: TGTGCCAGCAGGGCCGGGACCTCGGACTTTAATGAGCAGTTCTTC.

The sample holds one count of this clonotype. The J gene is TRBJ2-5, the V gene TRBV29-1; the D gene could be TRBD1 or TRBD2 (6 bases each). CDR1 is SQVTM, CDR2 ANQGSEA, per germline. The ends were cut back, 2 bases at V and 5 bases at J, with 12 bases in the middle. This CDR3 spans 13 amino acids. The CDR3 DNA follows: TGCAGCGTTGAACCTGGGGGGCAGGAGACCCAGTACTTC. This sequence encodes CSVEPGGQETQYF. Looking up the rest from reference TRBV29-1 and TRBJ2-5 gives the full variable domain: SAVISQKPSRDICQRGTSLTIQCQVDSQVTMMFWYRQQPGQSLTLIATANQGSEATYESGFVIDKFPISRPNLTFSTLTVSNMSPEDSSIYLCSVEPGGQETQYFGPGTRLLVL.

This clonotype was observed many times. The chain carries TRBV4-2 and TRBJ1-2, with D possibly matching TRBD1 (6 bases). The CDR3 extends over 14 amino acids. The V end lost 0 bases, the J end lost 5 bases, and 10 bases lay between the germline ends. Per the germline V gene, CDR1 is LGHNA and CDR2 is YNFKEQ. CDR3 sequence reads: CASSQEQGPYGYTF. The CDR3 DNA sequence: TGTGCCAGCAGCCAAGAACAGGGACCATATGGCTACACCTTC.

The sample holds a few counts of this clonotype. J is TRBJ1-5 and V is TRBV20-1; 8 bases line up with TRBD1. The CDR3 totals 13 residues. The germline V gene has CDR1 DFQATT and CDR2 SNEGSKA (reference sequence). Trimming cost V 3 bases and J 6 bases; bases outside gene matches: 4. This CDR3 reads CSASGQGTQPQHF. As DNA, the CDR3 is TGCAGTGCTAGTGGACAGGGTACTCAGCCCCAGCATTTT.